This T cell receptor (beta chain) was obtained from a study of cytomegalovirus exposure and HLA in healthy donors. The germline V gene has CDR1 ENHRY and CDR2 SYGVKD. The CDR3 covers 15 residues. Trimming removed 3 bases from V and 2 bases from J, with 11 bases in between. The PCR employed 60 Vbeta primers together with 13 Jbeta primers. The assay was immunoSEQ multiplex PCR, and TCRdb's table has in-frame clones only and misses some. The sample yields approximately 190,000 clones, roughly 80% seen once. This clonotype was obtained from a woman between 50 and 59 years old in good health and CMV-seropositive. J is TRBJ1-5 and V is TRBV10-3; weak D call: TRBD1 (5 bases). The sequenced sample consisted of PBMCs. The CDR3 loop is CAISESRVGNQPQHF. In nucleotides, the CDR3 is TGTGCCATCAGTGAAAGCAGGGTCGGCAATCAGCCCCAGCATTTT.